This is a list of T cell receptor beta chains from one sample in a study of blood T cell repertoires in COVID-19. TCRdb's table, derived via immunoSEQ multiplex PCR, lists solely in-frame clones and lacks some. The table records around 180,000 clones, approximately 85% of them present only once. Material for sequencing was peripheral blood. The receptors were gathered from a woman aged 80 or older with acute or convalescent COVID-19. CDR3s include the opening cysteine and the closing phenylalanine or tryptophan. Each record gives: J gene, D gene, CDR3 length, clone size, V gene, CDR3 protein, CDR3 DNA. A D gene is named only where the DNA matches it firmly. Only some rows state a clone size, as once, few, many or a class for expanded clones.

TRBJ1-1	-	15	-	TRBV6-4	CASRAQTGLDTEAFF	TGTGCCAGCAGAGCACAAACAGGGCTCGACACTGAAGCTTTCTTT
TRBJ1-1	-	13	few	TRBV6-5	CASSYPPSTEAFF	TGTGCCAGCAGTTACCCCCCCAGCACTGAAGCTTTCTTT
TRBJ1-2	-	15	-	TRBV6-2/TRBV6-3	CASSLLQGSNYGYTF	TGTGCCAGCAGTCTTTTACAGGGATCTAACTATGGCTACACCTTC
TRBJ1-6	-	15	-	TRBV7-6	CASSSRPRGNSPLHF	TGTGCCAGCAGCTCAAGGCCCAGGGGCAATTCACCCCTCCACTTT
TRBJ1-2	-	15	-	TRBV19	CASSATGGASYGYTF	TGTGCCAGTAGCGCTACCGGGGGGGCGAGCTATGGCTACACCTTC
TRBJ2-1	TRBD1	13	-	TRBV12-3/TRBV12-4	CASSIDRGSEQFF	TGTGCCAGCAGTATCGACAGGGGTAGTGAGCAGTTCTTC
TRBJ2-3	-	13	-	TRBV3-1/TRBV3-2	CASGPGHTDTQYF	TGTGCCAGCGGCCCGGGACACACAGATACGCAGTATTTT
TRBJ1-6	-	17	-	TRBV19	CASSINRPTLYNSPLHF	TGTGCCAGTAGTATAAACAGGCCGACCCTTTATAATTCACCCCTCCACTTT
TRBJ2-3	TRBD2	16	-	TRBV6-2/TRBV6-3	CASSYSLAGATDTQYF	TGTGCCAGCAGTTACTCGCTAGCGGGGGCCACAGATACGCAGTATTTT
TRBJ1-2	-	15	-	TRBV9	CASTLGPQFNYGYTF	TGTGCCAGCACCCTAGGTCCCCAGTTTAACTATGGCTACACCTTC
TRBJ1-2	TRBD1	15	-	TRBV6-6	CASTADRGQIYGYTF	TGTGCCAGCACCGCGGACAGGGGGCAAATCTATGGCTACACCTTC
TRBJ1-3	TRBD1	16	-	TRBV2	CASTGQGLISGNTIYF	TGTGCCAGCACCGGACAGGGGTTAATCTCTGGAAACACCATATATTTT
TRBJ1-2	TRBD1	14	-	TRBV5-4	CASRVDRGNYGYTF	TGTGCCAGCAGGGTCGACAGGGGTAACTATGGCTACACCTTC
TRBJ1-5	-	12	-	TRBV12-3/TRBV12-4	CASGDSGVVTFW	TGTGCCAGCGGAGACTCGGGGGTAGTTACGTTTTGG
TRBJ1-1	-	12	-	TRBV12-3/TRBV12-4	CASSTRQITAFF	TGTGCCAGCAGTACTAGGCAGATTACAGCTTTCTTT
TRBJ2-2	-	15	-	TRBV2	CASSPRQSNTGELFF	TGTGCCAGCAGTCCAAGACAGTCGAACACCGGGGAGCTGTTTTTT
TRBJ2-5	-	13	-	TRBV5-1	CASSLEGVGTQYF	TGCGCCAGCAGCTTGGAAGGGGTCGGGACCCAGTACTTC
TRBJ2-7	TRBD1	13	-	TRBV6-1	CASSEAGQYEQYF	TGTGCCAGCAGTGAAGCGGGACAGTACGAGCAGTACTTC
TRBJ2-5	-	14	-	TRBV19	CASSNYGGEETQYF	TGTGCCAGTAGTAACTACGGGGGAGAAGAGACCCAGTACTTC
TRBJ1-4	TRBD1	13	-	TRBV3-1/TRBV3-2	CASSQRPGDRRFF	TGTGCCAGCAGCCAACGACCTGGGGACAGGAGATTTTTT
TRBJ2-5	-	15	few	TRBV7-3	CASSPSGGIEETQYF	TGTGCCAGCAGCCCCTCGGGCGGGATAGAAGAGACCCAGTACTTC
TRBJ2-1	TRBD2	16	-	TRBV10-1	CASSESGSGGNNEQFF	TGCGCCAGCAGTGAGTCGGGTAGCGGGGGGAACAATGAGCAGTTCTTC
TRBJ2-7	-	13	-	TRBV14	CASSQEERYEQYF	TGTGCCAGCAGCCAAGAGGAGCGCTACGAGCAGTACTTC
TRBJ1-5	-	15	-	TRBV27	CASSLKVSRGQPQHF	TGTGCCAGCAGTTTAAAAGTAAGCAGGGGTCAGCCCCAGCATTTT
TRBJ1-4	-	12	-	TRBV19	CATSTRHEKLFF	TGTGCCACTTCGACTCGGCATGAAAAACTGTTTTTT
TRBJ2-2	TRBD2	16	-	TRBV15	CATSRQAGVYTGELFF	TGTGCCACCAGCAGGCAGGCGGGAGTATATACCGGGGAGCTGTTTTTT
TRBJ1-1	-	14	few	TRBV19	CASSIQGGDTEAFF	TGTGCCAGTAGTATTCAGGGTGGGGACACTGAAGCTTTCTTT
TRBJ1-6	TRBD1	15	-	TRBV5-6	CASSLVEGDSSPLHF	TGTGCCAGCAGCTTGGTGGAGGGGGACAGTTCACCCCTCCACTTT
TRBJ1-2	-	13	-	TRBV19	CASSILVRDGYTF	TGTGCCAGTAGTATTCTGGTCCGGGATGGCTACACCTTC
TRBJ1-5	TRBD1	17	-	TRBV3-1/TRBV3-2	CASSPRQGRRYDQPQHF	TGTGCCAGCAGTCCAAGACAGGGGCGGCGATACGATCAGCCCCAGCATTTT
TRBJ1-4	-	14	-	TRBV7-8	CASAPGETNEKLFF	TGTGCCAGCGCCCCCGGGGAGACTAATGAAAAACTGTTTTTT
TRBJ2-5	TRBD1	15	-	TRBV19	CASTPTGGFEETQYF	TGTGCCAGTACCCCGACAGGGGGCTTCGAAGAGACCCAGTACTTC
TRBJ1-2	TRBD1	15	-	TRBV5-6	CASSLVAGGGYGYTF	TGTGCCAGCAGCTTGGTTGCAGGGGGCGGCTATGGCTACACCTTC
TRBJ1-2	-	15	once	TRBV19	CASSVPGGSYYGYTF	TGTGCCAGTAGTGTCCCTGGGGGGTCCTACTATGGCTACACCTTC
TRBJ2-7	-	14	few	TRBV7-2	CASSLMQGPYEQYF	TGTGCCAGCAGCTTAATGCAGGGGCCCTACGAGCAGTACTTC
TRBJ2-1	TRBD2	15	-	TRBV14	CASSPGLAGYNEQFF	TGTGCCAGCAGCCCGGGACTAGCGGGGTACAATGAGCAGTTCTTC
TRBJ1-6	-	15	-	TRBV7-2	CASSLAGGWDSPLHF	TGTGCCAGCAGCTTAGCGGGGGGATGGGATTCACCCCTCCACTTT
TRBJ1-3	-	14	-	TRBV6-6	CASSYSWAGNTIYF	TGTGCCAGCAGTTACTCGTGGGCGGGTAACACCATATATTTT
TRBJ2-2	TRBD2	15	-	TRBV6-2/TRBV6-3	CASSIAGGHTGELFF	TGTGCCAGCAGCATAGCGGGAGGACACACCGGGGAGCTGTTTTTT
TRBJ2-7	-	13	once	TRBV18	CASSGLSSYEQYF	TGTGCCAGCTCTGGACTCAGCTCCTACGAGCAGTACTTC
TRBJ2-5	-	17	-	TRBV9	CASSVGVGARKPETQYF	TGTGCCAGCAGCGTAGGTGTGGGAGCCCGAAAACCGGAGACCCAGTACTTC
TRBJ1-4	TRBD1	16	-	TRBV6-6	CASSRVQGTTNEKLFF	TGTGCCAGCAGTCGCGTACAGGGGACAACTAATGAAAAACTGTTTTTT
TRBJ2-5	-	14	-	TRBV4-1	CASSQGPGQETQYF	TGCGCCAGCAGCCAAGGTCCGGGGCAAGAGACCCAGTACTTC
TRBJ1-1	-	16	-	TRBV19	CASSSYRRRSATEAFF	TGTGCCAGTAGCTCTTACCGGCGGCGGAGTGCGACTGAAGCTTTCTTT
TRBJ2-1	TRBD2	16	-	TRBV15	CATSRDELAAYNEQFF	TGTGCCACCAGCAGAGATGAACTAGCGGCTTACAATGAGCAGTTCTTC
TRBJ2-7	-	12	-	TRBV7-9	CASSPSGYEQYF	TGTGCCAGCAGCCCGTCCGGCTACGAGCAGTACTTC
TRBJ1-3	-	14	-	TRBV18	CASSPPVSGNTIYF	TGTGCCAGCTCTCCCCCGGTCTCTGGAAACACCATATATTTT
TRBJ1-6	-	14	few	TRBV7-8	CASSGTGYNSPLHF	TGTGCCAGCAGCGGAACAGGGTATAATTCACCCCTCCACTTT
TRBJ2-2	TRBD1	14	-	TRBV29-1	CSAGTGLDTGELFF	TGCAGCGCGGGGACAGGGTTGGACACCGGGGAGCTGTTTTTT
TRBJ1-1	TRBD1	13	-	TRBV25-1	CASRHRDRGEAFF	TGTGCCAGCAGGCACCGGGACAGGGGTGAAGCTTTCTTT
TRBJ2-7	TRBD1	13	-	TRBV13	CASSWTGAYEQYF	TGTGCCAGCAGCTGGACAGGAGCCTACGAGCAGTACTTC
TRBJ1-2	-	12	-	TRBV18	CASSPGGSRAVF	TGTGCCAGCTCACCCGGGGGATCCAGGGCCGTCTTC
TRBJ2-3	-	11	-	TRBV3-1/TRBV3-2	CASRDTDTQYF	TGTGCCAGCCGGGACACAGATACGCAGTATTTT